These 28 T cell receptor beta chains were sequenced from one sample in a study of blood T cell repertoires in COVID-19 (dated by TCRdb to 2018 to 2020). Libraries were prepared through the immunoSEQ multiplex PCR assay. Held by TCRdb, this immuneACCESS table contains in-frame sequences only and omits some clones. Under half of the omission traces to an unresolved V gene where checked; the cause of the rest is unknown. Present in this sample are under 300,000 clones, 70% to 90% of which were seen just once. Less than 3% of the sample rests with the top ten. Sequencing used peripheral blood. Receptors were obtained from a woman aged 30 to 39 with active or convalescent COVID-19.

V gene TRBV5-6 combines with J gene TRBJ1-2; D might be TRBD1 (5 bases). V shed 6 bases and J shed 4 bases, with 16 bases lying between them. From germline, CDR1 is SGHDT and CDR2 YYEEEE. This CDR3 comprises 14 residues. The CDR3 DNA is TGTGCCAGCACCTCATATCAGGGCCTCTATGGCTACACCTTC. It is translated as CASTSYQGLYGYTF.

A word on this clone: The sample carries other DNA sequences with the same CDR3. The V gene is TRBV30, the J gene TRBJ2-1; no firm D call. Germline V CDR1 and CDR2: GTSNPN, SVGIG (reference sequence). V lost 3 bases and J lost 0, with 6 bases in between. The CDR3 totals 13 residues. This CDR3 reads CAWRGSSYNEQFF. CDR3 coding DNA: TGTGCCTGGAGGGGCAGCTCCTACAATGAGCAGTTCTTC.

CDR3 coding DNA: TGTGCCACCAGCAGAGACCAGGGAGGGGTAGAGCCCCAGCATTTT. Translating it yields CATSRDQGGVEPQHF. The V and J genes are TRBV15 and TRBJ1-5; possible D gene TRBD1, 5 bases. The CDR3 length is 15 residues. Trimming took 0 bases from V and 8 from J, leaving 14 bases between them. Germline values: CDR1 LNHNV, CDR2 YYDKDF (reference sequence).

V and J are TRBV7-9 and TRBJ1-2, with unresolved D. The CDR3 covers 13 residues. V gave up 1 base and J gave up 5 bases, with 8 bases separating them. The germline gives CDR1 SEHNR, CDR2 FQNEAQ (reference sequence). The CDR3 DNA reads as TGTGCCAGCAGCTTAGAATCAGGTTATGGCTACACCTTC. This encodes CASSLESGYGYTF.

This clone appeared a single time. The chain recombines TRBV6-5 with TRBJ2-7; TRBD2 might be the D (5 bases). CDR1 and CDR2 from the germline V gene are MNHEY and SVGAGI. V was pared by 0 bases and J by 5 bases, with 11 bases between. The CDR3 extends over 14 amino acids. The CDR3 sequence: CASSYSEARHEQYF. The CDR3 nucleotides read TGTGCCAGCAGTTACTCGGAGGCGCGGCACGAGCAGTACTTC.

The rearrangement links TRBV20-1 to TRBJ1-1, with 7 bases lining up with TRBD1. Germline values: CDR1 DFQATT, CDR2 SNEGSKA (reference sequence). There are 11 residues in the CDR3. Trimming cost V 6 bases and J 8 bases; bases outside gene matches: 6. This CDR3 reads CSAQTGKEAFF. The CDR3 coding sequence is TGCAGTGCGCAGACAGGGAAGGAAGCTTTCTTT.

Remarks on this clone: The sample has other DNA sequences that encode this CDR3 too. The chain combines TRBV5-1 with TRBJ2-7, with TRBD2 identical over 16 bases. CDR1 is SGHRS and CDR2 is YFSETQ in the germline V gene. There are 19 residues in the CDR3. J gave up 3 bases and V 5 bases, and 14 bases lay outside the gene matches. DNA for the CDR3: TGCGCCAGCAGAGATGAGGGACTAGCGGGGGGGCGCCACATCTACGAGCAGTACTTC. Protein sequence: CASRDEGLAGGRHIYEQYF.

This rearrangement joins TRBV7-6 to TRBJ1-4, with 7 bases fitting TRBD1. The CDR3 has 15 amino acids. Germline CDR1 reads SGHVS; CDR2 reads FNYEAQ. V gave up 5 bases and J gave up 4 bases; unmatched junction bases: 7. The CDR3 here is CASSPRDSYNEKLFF. The CDR3 region has the DNA TGTGCCAGCAGCCCTAGGGACAGTTATAATGAAAAACTGTTTTTT.

Here the CDR3 reads CSVDPVGETQYF. The CDR3 coding sequence is TGCAGCGTTGATCCGGTTGGAGAGACCCAGTACTTC. The rearrangement uses TRBV29-1 and TRBJ2-5; D gene ambiguous. Germline CDR1 and CDR2: SQVTM and ANQGSEA. The length of the CDR3 is 12 residues. Trimming took off 3 bases at V and 4 bases at J, with 9 bases between the two ends.

V gene TRBV29-1 combines with J gene TRBJ2-1, with TRBD1 matching over 7 bases. V shed 8 bases and J 3 bases; nucleotides not matched to a gene: 7. Per the germline V gene, CDR1 is SQVTM and CDR2 is ANQGSEA. The CDR3 has 13 amino acids. The CDR3 loop is CSFSGTDYNEQFF. CDR3 nucleotides: TGCAGCTTCTCCGGGACAGACTACAATGAGCAGTTCTTC.

The chain is built from TRBV28 and TRBJ1-1; D possibly corresponds to TRBD1 (6 bases). The CDR3 extends over 14 amino acids. The germline V gene has CDR1 MDHEN and CDR2 SYDVKM. CDR3 residues: CGVTGGRTVTEAFF. DNA of the CDR3: TGTGGCGTTACCGGGGGGCGGACGGTCACTGAAGCTTTCTTT.

This clone appeared a single time. This CDR3 is CASSAIAGGAGEKLFF. The CDR3 nucleotides read TGTGCCAGCAGCGCCATCGCAGGGGGCGCTGGTGAAAAACTGTTTTTT. The chain is built from TRBV9 and TRBJ1-4, with 8 nucleotides matching TRBD1. The CDR3 is made up of 16 amino acids. The germline V gene encodes CDR1 SGDLS and CDR2 YYNGEE. V was pared by 3 bases and J by 7 bases, with 11 bases of the junction left unmatched. The complete variable domain, with remaining parts taken from reference TRBV9 and TRBJ1-4, reads DSGVTQTPKHLITATGQRVTLRCSPRSGDLSVYWYQQSLDQGLQFLIQYYNGEERAKGNILERFSAQQFPDLHSELNLSSLELGDSALYFCASSAIAGGAGEKLFFGSGTQLSVL.

This clone was seen more than once but under ten times. The gene calls are TRBV28 and TRBJ1-3; D may be TRBD1 (6 bases). Per germline, CDR1 MDHEN and CDR2 SYDVKM. V was shortened by 6 bases and J by 3 bases, with 15 bases between the two germline ends. This CDR3 spans 15 amino acids. The CDR3 DNA follows: TGTGCCAGCAGAACAGGGAAGGCGTTTGGAAACACCATATATTTT. It yields the protein CASRTGKAFGNTIYF.

The rearrangement joins TRBV29-1 to TRBJ2-5; 9 bases are shared with TRBD1. The V gene's germline CDR1 is SQVTM and CDR2 ANQGSEA. CDR3 size: 14 residues. J gave up 5 bases and V 5 bases, and 9 bases lay outside the gene matches. In DNA form, the CDR3 reads TGCAGCGTTCCGAGGACAGGGGTGGGTGAGACCCAGTACTTC. The encoded protein is CSVPRTGVGETQYF.

The chain joins TRBV4-1 to TRBJ2-4; TRBD2 is a possible D gene (5 bases). From germline, CDR1 is MGHRA and CDR2 YSYEKL. V shed 6 bases and J shed 2 bases, with 14 bases lying between them. The CDR3 extends over 15 amino acids. DNA of the CDR3: TGCGCCAGCAGACCCGAGAGGGTGTCCAAAAACATTCAGTACTTC. Protein sequence: CASRPERVSKNIQYF.

The V call is TRBV4-2, the J call TRBJ1-4; D not certain. V was shortened by 8 bases and J by 8 bases, with 12 bases between the two germline ends. This CDR3 is 12 amino acids long. From germline, CDR1 is LGHNA and CDR2 YNFKEQ. CDR3 amino acids: CASGLREEKLFF. CDR3 nucleotides: TGTGCCAGCGGGCTCCGGGAGGAAAAACTGTTTTTT.

The genes are TRBV27 and TRBJ1-3, with a weak D call TRBD1 (6 bases). The V gene's germline CDR1 is MNHEY and CDR2 SMNVEV (reference sequence). The CDR3 is 14 amino acids. V was trimmed by 3 bases and J by 4 bases, leaving 10 bases between them. The CDR3 is CASSFRGPGNTIYF. The CDR3 bases are TGTGCCAGCAGTTTCAGGGGTCCCGGAAACACCATATATTTT.

This clone was seen just once. The V gene is TRBV10-3, the J gene TRBJ1-1; maybe TRBD1 (6 bases). This CDR3 has 13 amino acids. Germline CDR1 is ENHRY and CDR2 is SYGVKD. Deletions cut 6 bases from V and 3 bases from J, with 11 bases between. CDR3 DNA sequence: TGTGCCATCAGAACAGGGTCGGACACTGAAGCTTTCTTT. The encoded protein is CAIRTGSDTEAFF.

For the CDR3, the DNA is TGTGCCAGCAGTCCCCCGGGGGGGAGCTCCTACGAGCAGTACTTC. Protein: CASSPPGGSSYEQYF. The chain uses TRBV6-2 or TRBV6-3 and TRBJ2-7, with 8 bases aligning to TRBD2. The CDR3 consists of 15 residues. The germline CDR1 and CDR2 sequences are MNHEY and SVGEGT. V lost 5 bases to trimming and J lost 0 bases; unmatched junction nucleotides: 6.

This chain connects TRBV9 to TRBJ2-2, with 8 nucleotides matching TRBD1. The CDR3 extends over 18 amino acids. The J segment lost 2 bases and the V segment lost 0 bases, leaving 9 bases of the junction unmatched. The germline V gene encodes CDR1 SGDLS and CDR2 YYNGEE. As DNA, the CDR3 is TGTGCCAGCAGCGTAGCCGTCCCAGGGACAGGTAACACCGGGGAGCTGTTTTTT. Translating gives CASSVAVPGTGNTGELFF.

The chain carries TRBV5-1 and TRBJ2-5, with D possibly matching TRBD2 (7 bases). The CDR3 extends over 19 amino acids. Per the germline V gene, CDR1 is SGHRS and CDR2 is YFSETQ. V shed 0 bases and J shed 0 bases, with 21 bases lying between them. In DNA, the CDR3 is TGCGCCAGCAGCTTGGAAGCGGGATGGACAGCAACTGACCAAGAGACCCAGTACTTC. It translates to CASSLEAGWTATDQETQYF. Filled out from reference TRBV5-1 and TRBJ2-5, the complete variable domain reads KAGVTQTPRYLIKTRGQQVTLSCSPISGHRSVSWYQQTPGQGLQFLFEYFSETQRNKGNFPGRFSGRQFSNSRSEMNVSTLELGDSALYLCASSLEAGWTATDQETQYFGPGTRLLVL.

The chain joins TRBV27 to TRBJ1-6; 7 nucleotides line up with TRBD1. The V gene end was trimmed by 6 bases and the J gene end by 5 bases; junction bases not matched to a gene: 4. The CDR3 contains 14 residues. Germline values: CDR1 MNHEY, CDR2 SMNVEV (reference sequence). As DNA, the CDR3 is TGTGCCAGCAGAACAGGGGTCGATAATTCACCCCTCCACTTT. As protein: CASRTGVDNSPLHF.

The chain links TRBV4-2 to TRBJ1-2; D possibly corresponds to TRBD1 (6 bases). The germline V gene has CDR1 LGHNA and CDR2 YNFKEQ. The CDR3 sequence is 14 residues long. Trimming removed 1 base at V and 4 bases at J, with 10 bases between. In nucleotides, the CDR3 is TGTGCCAGCAGCCAAGGGCAGGGGACCTATGGCTACACCTTC. Protein sequence: CASSQGQGTYGYTF.

The chain uses TRBV4-1 and TRBJ1-3, with D maybe TRBD1 (5 bases). Per the germline V gene, CDR1 is MGHRA and CDR2 is YSYEKL. With 2 bases removed from V and 1 base from J, the gap between germline ends came to 6 bases. CDR3 length: 14 residues. CDR3 in amino acids: CASSQRGSGNTIYF. The CDR3 nucleotides read TGCGCCAGCAGCCAAAGGGGATCTGGAAACACCATATATTTT.

The V and J genes are TRBV13 and TRBJ1-3; the D gene is possibly TRBD1 (6 bases). Deletions cut 8 bases from V and 4 bases from J, with 15 bases between. CDR3 size: 14 residues. Germline V lookup: CDR1 PRHDT, CDR2 FYEKMQ (reference sequence). The CDR3 reads CASSGRGTGNTIYF. The CDR3 bases are TGTGCCAGCTCGGGCCGAGGGACAGGAAACACCATATATTTT.

The V call is TRBV6-1, the J call TRBJ2-7, with 9 bases that match TRBD1. The CDR3 contains 14 residues. V dropped 6 bases and J dropped 2; count of bases not matched to a gene: 5. The germline gives CDR1 MNHNS, CDR2 SASEGT. For the CDR3, the DNA is TGTGCCAGCAGGTGGACAGGGGAAACCTACGAGCAGTACTTC. This translates into CASRWTGETYEQYF.

This sequence joins TRBV6-2 or TRBV6-3 and TRBJ2-1, with 7 bases fitting TRBD2. Germline lookup yields CDR1 MNHEY and CDR2 SVGEGT. Trimming took 6 bases from V and 3 from J; bases not matched to a gene: 5. This CDR3 has 14 residues. This CDR3 reads CASSSSGVYNEQFF. The CDR3 DNA reads TGTGCCAGCAGCTCGAGCGGGGTCTACAATGAGCAGTTCTTC.

The J gene is TRBJ1-4, the V gene TRBV14; a weak D match, TRBD1 (6 bases). V lost 5 bases and J lost 5, with 18 bases in between. Per germline, CDR1 SGHDN and CDR2 FVKESK. The CDR3 spans 16 residues. As DNA, the CDR3 is TGTGCCAGCAGCGAGGTGAGGGGGACACGGAATGAAAAACTGTTTTTT. Its protein is CASSEVRGTRNEKLFF.